This T cell receptor (beta chain) was sequenced for a study of PD-L1 blockade in urothelial cancer. Across the whole study: About 90% of the 29 patients were men whose urothelial cancer was bladder-origin. Samples came from 3 weeks, at the second dose, and 6 weeks into treatment.

This clone showed up just once. The protocol was immunoSEQ multiplex PCR, while the TCRdb copy is restricted to in-frame clones and leaves out a portion. The repertoire holds about 37,000 clones, with 84% as singletons. Between the trimmed V and J ends, which lost 0 bases and 4 bases, there was a span of 13 bases. The germline gives CDR1 GTSNPN, CDR2 SVGIG (reference sequence). The CDR3 spans 14 residues. Time point indicated: pretreatment peripheral blood. Patient disease was locally advanced or metastatic urothelial carcinoma. Sample numbers ranged from 1 to 8 per patient, encompassing pretreatment and on-treatment collections.

The material sequenced was PBMCs, taken around atezolizumab (anti-PD-L1) treatment. This chain connects TRBV30 to TRBJ2-7; D perhaps matches TRBD1 (6 bases). The receptor's source is a man in his 60s with urothelial cancer. The CDR3 reads CAWSVLGGGYEQYF. As DNA, the CDR3 is TGTGCCTGGAGTGTGCTAGGGGGTGGTTACGAGCAGTACTTC.